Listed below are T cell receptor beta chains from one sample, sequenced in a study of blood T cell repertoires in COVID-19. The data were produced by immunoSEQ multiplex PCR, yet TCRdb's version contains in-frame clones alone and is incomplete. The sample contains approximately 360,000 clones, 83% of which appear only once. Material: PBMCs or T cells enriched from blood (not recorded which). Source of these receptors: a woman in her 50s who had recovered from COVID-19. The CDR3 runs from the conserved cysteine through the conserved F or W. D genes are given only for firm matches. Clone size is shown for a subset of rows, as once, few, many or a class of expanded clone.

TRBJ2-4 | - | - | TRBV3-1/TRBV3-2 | CASSPRQGFNIQYF | TGTGCCAGCAGCCCAAGGCAGGGTTTCAACATTCAGTACTTC
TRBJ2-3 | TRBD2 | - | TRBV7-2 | CASSASGGPIGQYF | TGTGCCAGCAGCGCTAGCGGGGGGCCTATAGGGCAGTATTTT
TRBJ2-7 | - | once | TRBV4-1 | CASSQGSSGTYEQYF | TGCGCCAGCAGCCAAGGGAGTAGCGGAACCTACGAGCAGTACTTC
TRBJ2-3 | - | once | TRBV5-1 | CASSFLQAGTSTDTQYF | TGCGCCAGCAGCTTTCTCCAAGCGGGTACTAGCACAGATACGCAGTATTTT
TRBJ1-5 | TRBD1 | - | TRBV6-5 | CASSSPTGFGNQPQHF | TGTGCCAGCAGTTCGCCGACAGGGTTTGGAAATCAGCCCCAGCATTTT
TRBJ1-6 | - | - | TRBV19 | CASSTVRVSYNSPLHF | TGTGCCAGTAGTACTGTACGGGTATCCTATAATTCACCCCTCCACTTT
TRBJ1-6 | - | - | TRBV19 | CASSSNTGIYNSPLHF | TGTGCCAGTAGTTCCAATACCGGGATCTATAATTCACCCCTCCACTTT
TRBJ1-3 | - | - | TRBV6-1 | CASSERIGGSAKGNTIYF | TGTGCCAGCAGTGAACGTATAGGCGGGTCGGCGAAAGGAAACACCATATATTTT
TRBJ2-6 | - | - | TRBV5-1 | CASSPAGANVLTF | TGCGCCAGCAGCCCGGCTGGGGCCAACGTCCTGACTTTC
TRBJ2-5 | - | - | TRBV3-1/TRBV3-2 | CASSQLQGRETQYF | TGTGCCAGCAGCCAATTACAAGGGAGGGAGACCCAGTACTTC
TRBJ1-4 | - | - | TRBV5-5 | CASSPGETYEKLFF | TGTGCCAGCAGCCCAGGGGAGACGTATGAAAAACTGTTTTTT
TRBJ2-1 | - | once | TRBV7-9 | CASSPAEGNEQFF | TGTGCCAGCAGCCCCGCAGAGGGCAATGAGCAGTTCTTC
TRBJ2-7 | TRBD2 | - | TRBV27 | CASRLAVSYEQYF | TGTGCCAGCAGGCTAGCGGTATCCTACGAGCAGTACTTC
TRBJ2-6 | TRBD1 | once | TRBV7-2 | CASEPWGTGPSGANVLTF | TGTGCCAGCGAACCTTGGGGGACAGGGCCTTCTGGGGCCAACGTCCTGACTTTC
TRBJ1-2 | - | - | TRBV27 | CASTSFRAGDYGYTF | TGTGCCAGCACTTCCTTTCGGGCAGGGGACTATGGCTACACCTTC
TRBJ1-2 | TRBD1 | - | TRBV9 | CASRSGTGNENGYTF | TGTGCCAGCAGATCGGGGACAGGGAATGAAAATGGCTACACCTTC
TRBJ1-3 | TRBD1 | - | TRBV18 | CASTGGAIGNTIYF | TGTGCCAGCACAGGGGGCGCGATAGGAAACACCATATATTTT
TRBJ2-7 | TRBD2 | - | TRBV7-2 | CASSLAGLAEYEQYF | TGTGCCAGCAGCTTAGCGGGACTAGCGGAGTACGAGCAGTACTTC
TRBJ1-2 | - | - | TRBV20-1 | CSARVGTPGGLGYTF | TGCAGTGCTCGTGTGGGAACCCCAGGAGGTTTGGGCTACACCTTC
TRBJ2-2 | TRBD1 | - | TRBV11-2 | CASSLEPTGAAGELFF | TGTGCCAGCAGCTTAGAGCCCACAGGGGCCGCCGGGGAGCTGTTTTTT
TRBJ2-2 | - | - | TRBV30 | CAWGGGNTGELFF | TGTGCCTGGGGAGGCGGGAACACCGGGGAGCTGTTTTTT
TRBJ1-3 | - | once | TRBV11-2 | CASSLDPNSISGNTIYF | TGTGCCAGCAGCTTAGATCCCAACAGCATCTCTGGAAACACCATATATTTT
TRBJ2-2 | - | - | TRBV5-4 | CASSRGGTANTGELFF | TGTGCCAGCAGCCGAGGCGGGACAGCAAACACCGGGGAGCTGTTTTTT
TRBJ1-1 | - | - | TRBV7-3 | CASSLTEDTEAFF | TGTGCCAGCAGCTTGACGGAGGACACTGAAGCTTTCTTT
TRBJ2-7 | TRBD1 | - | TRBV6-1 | CASSERQGAYEQYF | TGTGCCAGCAGTGAACGACAGGGCGCCTACGAGCAGTACTTC
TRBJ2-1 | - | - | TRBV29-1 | CSALRGAGNEQFF | TGCAGCGCCTTACGGGGGGCAGGAAATGAGCAGTTCTTC
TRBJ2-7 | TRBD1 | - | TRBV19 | CASSVPTGFSYEQYF | TGTGCCAGTAGCGTACCGACAGGGTTCTCCTACGAGCAGTACTTC
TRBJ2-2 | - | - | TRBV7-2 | CASSTRRVNTGELFF | TGTGCCAGCAGCACCCGGCGGGTGAACACCGGGGAGCTGTTTTTT
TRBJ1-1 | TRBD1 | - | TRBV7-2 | CASSYSGQGGTEAFF | TGTGCCAGCAGCTATAGTGGACAGGGTGGCACTGAAGCTTTCTTT
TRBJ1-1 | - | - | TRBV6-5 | CASSYSFLNTEAFF | TGTGCCAGCAGCTACAGCTTCCTAAACACTGAAGCTTTCTTT
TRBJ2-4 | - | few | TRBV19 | CASSQDTNIQYF | TGTGCCAGTAGTCAGGATACAAACATTCAGTACTTC
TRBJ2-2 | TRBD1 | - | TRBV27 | CASSPGQISTGELFF | TGTGCCAGCAGCCCGGGACAGATCTCTACCGGGGAGCTGTTTTTT
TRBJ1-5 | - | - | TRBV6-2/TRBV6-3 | CASSYPGTNYQPQHF | TGTGCCAGCAGTTACCCCGGGACAAATTATCAGCCCCAGCATTTT
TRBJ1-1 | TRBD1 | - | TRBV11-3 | CASSFSGQFEAFF | TGTGCCAGCAGCTTTTCGGGACAGTTTGAAGCTTTCTTT
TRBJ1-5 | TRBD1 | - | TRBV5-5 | CASSLQGHSNQPQHF | TGTGCCAGCAGCCTACAGGGGCATAGCAATCAGCCCCAGCATTTT
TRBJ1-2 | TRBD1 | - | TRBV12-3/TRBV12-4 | CASSYRGEYGYTF | TGTGCCAGCAGTTACAGGGGGGAGTATGGCTACACCTTC
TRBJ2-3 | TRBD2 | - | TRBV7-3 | CASSSTAGVRGDTQYF | TGTGCCAGCAGCTCCACAGCGGGAGTCCGGGGGGATACGCAGTATTTT
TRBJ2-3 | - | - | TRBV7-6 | CASSLAGAKGDTQYF | TGTGCCAGCAGCTTAGCGGGAGCCAAGGGAGATACGCAGTATTTT
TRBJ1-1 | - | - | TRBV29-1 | CSVVGGRGEAFF | TGCAGCGTTGTGGGAGGAAGAGGGGAAGCTTTCTTT
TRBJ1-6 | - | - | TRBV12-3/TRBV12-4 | CASSPQGTPLHF | TGTGCCAGCAGTCCCCAGGGCACACCCCTCCACTTT
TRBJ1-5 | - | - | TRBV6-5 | CASSYSLGGGQPQHF | TGTGCCAGCAGTTACTCCCTTGGCGGGGGTCAGCCCCAGCATTTT
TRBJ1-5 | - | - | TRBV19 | CASSISGGLQPQHF | TGTGCCAGTAGTATTTCCGGGGGGCTTCAGCCCCAGCATTTT
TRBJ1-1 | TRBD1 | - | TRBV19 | CASTQQGPTEAFF | TGTGCCAGTACCCAACAGGGGCCCACTGAAGCTTTCTTT
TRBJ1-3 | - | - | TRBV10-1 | CASSEQSSGNTIYF | TGCGCCAGCAGTGAACAGAGCTCTGGAAACACCATATATTTT
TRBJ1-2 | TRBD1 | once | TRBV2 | CASIDHPGQHYGYTF | TGTGCCAGCATAGACCACCCGGGACAGCACTATGGCTACACCTTC
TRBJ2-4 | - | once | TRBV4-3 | CASSPARAAKNIQYF | TGCGCCAGCAGTCCCGCCAGGGCGGCCAAAAACATTCAGTACTTC
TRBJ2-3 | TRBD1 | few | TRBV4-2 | CASRIGTGVTDTQYF | TGTGCCAGCCGTATCGGGACAGGGGTCACAGATACGCAGTATTTT
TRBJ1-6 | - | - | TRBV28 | CASSLFRAGSPLHF | TGTGCCAGCAGTTTATTCAGGGCTGGCTCACCCCTCCACTTT
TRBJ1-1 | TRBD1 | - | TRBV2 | CASSVIYRGRKNTEAFF | TGTGCCAGCAGTGTTATCTACAGGGGAAGAAAGAACACTGAAGCTTTCTTT
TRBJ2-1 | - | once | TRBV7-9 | CATKDRNHYNEQFF | TGTGCGACGAAAGACAGAAACCACTACAATGAGCAGTTCTTC
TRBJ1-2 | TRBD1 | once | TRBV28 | CASSFLTGGYGYTF | TGTGCCAGCAGTTTCCTGACAGGGGGATATGGCTACACCTTC
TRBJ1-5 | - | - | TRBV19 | CASSKTWDIWQPQHF | TGTGCCAGTAGTAAAACCTGGGACATTTGGCAGCCCCAGCATTTT
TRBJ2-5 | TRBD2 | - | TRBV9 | CASSVGAGGRETQYF | TGTGCCAGCAGCGTAGGGGCGGGAGGAAGGGAGACCCAGTACTTC